This TCR beta chain was sequenced for a study of cytomegalovirus exposure and HLA in healthy donors. Study outcomes and limitations: Under in vitro conditions, a few CMV-associated chains were confirmed as specific for CMV antigens. Fewer N-insertions (relative to the approximately 700-donor mean) were reportedly seen in an Asian-associated ancestry cluster in a later analysis. Common viral pathogens seemed, in a later analysis, to connect with several of the most significant clusters.

60 Vbeta and 13 Jbeta primers were used in PCR. Sequencing used immunoSEQ multiplex PCR; TCRdb keeps in-frame clones, though not all of them. The table lists some 130,000 clones, 85% to 90% of them singletons. Germline loops: CDR1 LGHNA, CDR2 YNFKEQ. V shed 3 bases, J shed 2 bases, and the junction held 6 bases outside the gene matches. This CDR3 has 15 residues. Points on this clone: Its target is not known.

At the time of sampling, donors were nominally healthy, though unrecorded immune exposures were likely. This TCR was sampled from a woman aged 25 to 39 in good health and CMV-seronegative. The chain joins TRBV4-2 to TRBJ2-7; TRBD1 matches 8 bases. Sequenced input: PBMCs. The CDR3 spells CASSHGAGGPYEQYF. CDR3 bases: TGTGCCAGCAGCCATGGGGCAGGGGGCCCCTACGAGCAGTACTTC.